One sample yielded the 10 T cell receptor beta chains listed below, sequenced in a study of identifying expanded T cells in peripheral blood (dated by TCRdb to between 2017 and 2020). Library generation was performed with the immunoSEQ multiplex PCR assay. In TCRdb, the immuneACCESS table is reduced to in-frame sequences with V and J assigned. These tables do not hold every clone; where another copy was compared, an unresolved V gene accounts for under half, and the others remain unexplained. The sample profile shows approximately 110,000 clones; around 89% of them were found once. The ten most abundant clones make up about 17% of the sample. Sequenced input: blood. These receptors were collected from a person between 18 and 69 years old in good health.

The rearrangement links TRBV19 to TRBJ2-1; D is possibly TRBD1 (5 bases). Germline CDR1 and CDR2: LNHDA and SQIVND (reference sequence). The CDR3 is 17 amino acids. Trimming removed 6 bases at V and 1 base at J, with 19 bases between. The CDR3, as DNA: TGTGCCAGTAGCCCCGTCCTGAAGGGGTCGTCCTACAATGAGCAGTTCTTC. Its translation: CASSPVLKGSSYNEQFF.

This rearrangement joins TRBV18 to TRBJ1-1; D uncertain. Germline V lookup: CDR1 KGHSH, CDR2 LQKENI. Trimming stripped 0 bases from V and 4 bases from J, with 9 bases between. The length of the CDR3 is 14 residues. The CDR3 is CASSPPTRITEAFF. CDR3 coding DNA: TGTGCCAGCTCACCACCTACCAGGATCACTGAAGCTTTCTTT.

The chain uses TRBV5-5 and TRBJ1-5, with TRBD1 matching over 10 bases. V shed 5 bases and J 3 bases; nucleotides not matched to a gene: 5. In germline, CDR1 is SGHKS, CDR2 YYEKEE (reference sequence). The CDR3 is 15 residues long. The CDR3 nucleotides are TGTGCCAGCAGGATTGGACAGGGGGTCAATCAGCCCCAGCATTTT. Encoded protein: CASRIGQGVNQPQHF. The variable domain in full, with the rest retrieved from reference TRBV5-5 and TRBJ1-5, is DAGVTQSPTHLIKTRGQQVTLRCSPISGHKSVSWYQQVLGQGPQFIFQYYEKEERGRGNFPDRFSARQFPNYSSELNVNALLLGDSALYLCASRIGQGVNQPQHFGDGTRLSIL.

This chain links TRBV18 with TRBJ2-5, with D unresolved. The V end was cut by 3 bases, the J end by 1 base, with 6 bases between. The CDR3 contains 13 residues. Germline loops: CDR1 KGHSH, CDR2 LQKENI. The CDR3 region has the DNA TGTGCCAGCTCACCCCGTCCCCAAGAGACCCAGTACTTC. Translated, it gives CASSPRPQETQYF.

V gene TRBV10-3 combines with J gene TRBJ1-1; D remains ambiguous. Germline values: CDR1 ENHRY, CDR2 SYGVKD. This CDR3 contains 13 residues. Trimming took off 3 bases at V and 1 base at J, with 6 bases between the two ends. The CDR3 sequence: CAISDRQNTEAFF. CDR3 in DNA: TGTGCCATCAGTGATCGACAGAACACTGAAGCTTTCTTT.

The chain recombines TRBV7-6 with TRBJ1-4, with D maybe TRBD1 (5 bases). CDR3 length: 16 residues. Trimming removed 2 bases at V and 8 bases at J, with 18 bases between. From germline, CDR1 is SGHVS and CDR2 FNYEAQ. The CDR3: CASSLLAGGDGEKLFF. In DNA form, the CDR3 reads TGTGCCAGCAGCTTATTGGCCGGGGGGGACGGCGAAAAACTGTTTTTT.

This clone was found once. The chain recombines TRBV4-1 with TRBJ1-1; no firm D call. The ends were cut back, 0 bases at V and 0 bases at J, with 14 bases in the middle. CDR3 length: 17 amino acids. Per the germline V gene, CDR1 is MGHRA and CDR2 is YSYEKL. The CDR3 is CASSQDRGRRLNTEAFF. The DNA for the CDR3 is TGCGCCAGCAGCCAAGATCGAGGCAGGCGGCTGAACACTGAAGCTTTCTTT.

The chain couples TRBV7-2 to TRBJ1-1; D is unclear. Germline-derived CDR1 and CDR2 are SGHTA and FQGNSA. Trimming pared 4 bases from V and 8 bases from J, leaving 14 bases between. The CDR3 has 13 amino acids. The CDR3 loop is CASSWDFLLEAFF. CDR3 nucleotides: TGTGCCAGCAGCTGGGATTTTCTACTGGAAGCTTTCTTT.

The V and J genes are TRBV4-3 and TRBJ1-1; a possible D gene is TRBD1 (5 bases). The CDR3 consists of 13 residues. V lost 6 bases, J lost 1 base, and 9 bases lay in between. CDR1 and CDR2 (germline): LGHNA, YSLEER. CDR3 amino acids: CASSRQTNTEAFF. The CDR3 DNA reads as TGCGCCAGCAGTCGACAGACGAACACTGAAGCTTTCTTT.

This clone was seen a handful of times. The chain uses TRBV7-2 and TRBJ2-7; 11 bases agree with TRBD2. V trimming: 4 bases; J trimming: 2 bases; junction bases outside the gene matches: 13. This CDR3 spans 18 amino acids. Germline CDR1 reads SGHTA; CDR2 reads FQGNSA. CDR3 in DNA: TGTGCCAGCAGCTCCCGGAATAGCGGGGGGGCGGAAGCCTACGAGCAGTACTTC. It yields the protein CASSSRNSGGAEAYEQYF.